The 14 T cell receptor beta chains below all came from one sample that was sequenced in a study of response to subunit inactivated influenza vaccine. TCRdb independently ran MiXCR on the RT-PCR reads; one entry per CDR3 protein. The profile shows hundreds of thousands of distinct CDR3 sequences, around 25% of them singletons. This specimen consisted of CD4+ T cells sorted from PBMCs, obtained 5 days after vaccination. These receptors were obtained from a man aged 50-60 years who received an inactivated influenza vaccine.

CDR3 sequence reads: CSALSLSDLQETQYF. The CDR3 DNA reads TGCAGTGCTCTTAGCTTATCCGACTTGCAAGAGACCCAGTACTTC. The V and J genes are TRBV20-1 and TRBJ2-5; D gene unclear. Germline values: CDR1 DFQATT, CDR2 SNEGSKA (reference sequence). The ends were cut back, 5 bases at V and 2 bases at J, with 18 bases in the middle. This CDR3 contains 15 residues.

This clonotype was recorded only once. This rearrangement joins TRBV7-2 to TRBJ2-2, with D unresolved. This CDR3 spans 15 amino acids. Trimming pared 3 bases from V and 6 bases from J, leaving 14 bases between. Germline V gene sequence: CDR1 SGHTA, CDR2 FQGNSA. The CDR3 spells CASSFPPNVPGELFF. The CDR3, as DNA: TGTGCCAGCAGCTTTCCACCTAACGTTCCCGGGGAGCTGTTTTTT. Variable domain in full (rest from reference TRBV7-2 and TRBJ2-2): GAGVSQSPSNKVTEKGKDVELRCDPISGHTALYWYRQSLGQGLEFLIYFQGNSAPDKSGLPSDRFSAERTGGSVSTLTIQRTQQEDSAVYLCASSFPPNVPGELFFGEGSRLTVL.

This clonotype was recorded at least ten times. The rearrangement uses TRBV12-3 or TRBV12-4 and TRBJ2-1, with 9 nucleotides matching TRBD2. CDR3 size: 16 residues. V gave up 0 bases and J gave up 7 bases; unmatched junction bases: 7. CDR3 residues: CASSLALGTSRNEQFF. The CDR3 DNA reads as TGTGCCAGCAGTTTAGCGCTTGGGACTAGCAGGAATGAGCAGTTCTTC.

In this sample, this clonotype turned up a few times. The chain uses TRBV5-1 and TRBJ2-1, with D possibly being TRBD1 or TRBD2 (5 bases each). The CDR3 is 16 amino acids. Trimming stripped 0 bases from V and 0 bases from J, with 10 bases between. Germline CDR1 reads SGHRS; CDR2 reads YFSETQ. The CDR3 sequence is CASSLAGAVSYNEQFF. The DNA of the CDR3 is TGCGCCAGCAGCTTGGCCGGGGCGGTCTCCTACAATGAGCAGTTCTTC.

The DNA of the CDR3 is TGTGCCAGCAGCGCACCTGTGGCTGAGGGGGTTTATGGCTACACCTTC. Protein: CASSAPVAEGVYGYTF. V and J are TRBV7-9 and TRBJ1-2; tentative D call: TRBD1 (6 bases). V lost 5 bases, J lost 5 bases, and 21 bases lay in between. The CDR3 consists of 16 residues. The germline V gene has CDR1 SEHNR and CDR2 FQNEAQ (reference sequence).

This clonotype was counted only a few times. The V and J genes are TRBV7-8 and TRBJ1-2; D perhaps matches TRBD1 (6 bases). From germline, CDR1 is SGHVS and CDR2 FQNEAQ. V lost 1 base and J lost 3, with 9 bases in between. CDR3 length equals 14 residues. This CDR3 is CASSLDGQHYGYTF. CDR3 DNA: TGTGCCAGCAGCTTAGATGGACAGCACTATGGCTACACCTTC.

This clonotype came up many times. This chain links TRBV5-1 with TRBJ2-1, with a tentative D call TRBD1 (5 bases). The CDR3 length is 13 residues. The V gene lost 5 bases and the J gene lost 8 bases, with 14 bases spanning the gap. Germline CDR1 SGHRS, CDR2 YFSETQ. The CDR3 DNA reads as TGCGCCAGCAGTACAGGTCCCCACGATGAGCAGTTCTTC. Translation gives CASSTGPHDEQFF. The variable domain in full, with the rest retrieved from reference TRBV5-1 and TRBJ2-1, is KAGVTQTPRYLIKTRGQQVTLSCSPISGHRSVSWYQQTPGQGLQFLFEYFSETQRNKGNFPGRFSGRQFSNSRSEMNVSTLELGDSALYLCASSTGPHDEQFFGPGTRLTVL.

This chain links TRBV10-3 with TRBJ2-3; D unresolved. V was cut by 6 bases and J by 2 bases, with 9 bases left in between. The CDR3 spans 13 residues. Germline V CDR1 and CDR2: ENHRY, SYGVKD. DNA for the CDR3: TGTGCCATCAGCACGCAAACCACAGATACGCAGTATTTT. Protein: CAISTQTTDTQYF.

The chain uses TRBV11-2 and TRBJ2-1; D may be TRBD2 (5 bases). Trimming removed 8 bases at V and 6 bases at J, with 17 bases between. The CDR3 runs to 14 residues. The germline CDR1 and CDR2 sequences are SGHAT and FQNNGV. CDR3 DNA: TGTGCCAGCGGCCGGACTCTAACGCCCAATGAGCAGTTCTTC. Translating gives CASGRTLTPNEQFF.

This clonotype showed up just a few times. The chain links TRBV5-1 to TRBJ2-7, with TRBD1 identical over 7 bases. CDR3 length: 14 amino acids. V lost 8 bases to trimming and J lost 2 bases; unmatched junction nucleotides: 10. CDR1 SGHRS and CDR2 YFSETQ come from the germline V gene. CDR3 nucleotides: TGCGCCAGACCCGACAGGGATGGGGCCTACGAGCAGTACTTC. Translated, it gives CARPDRDGAYEQYF. Full variable domain (outside the CDR3, taken from reference TRBV5-1 and TRBJ2-7): KAGVTQTPRYLIKTRGQQVTLSCSPISGHRSVSWYQQTPGQGLQFLFEYFSETQRNKGNFPGRFSGRQFSNSRSEMNVSTLELGDSALYLCARPDRDGAYEQYFGPGTRLTVT.

This chain connects TRBV4-2 to TRBJ1-1; D is possibly TRBD1 (5 bases). V lost 0 bases to trimming and J lost 5 bases, with 13 bases between them. Per the germline V gene, CDR1 is LGHNA and CDR2 is YNFKEQ. The CDR3 sequence is 15 residues long. For the CDR3, the DNA is TGTGCCAGCAGCCAAGAAAGTGTTGGGGGGACTGAAGCTTTCTTT. Protein product: CASSQESVGGTEAFF.

The chain is built from TRBV7-6 and TRBJ2-7; 8 bases line up with TRBD1. Trimming removed 4 bases from V and 2 bases from J; junction bases left unmatched: 10. Germline lookup yields CDR1 SGHVS and CDR2 FNYEAQ. The length of the CDR3 is 16 residues. CDR3 DNA: TGTGCCAGCAGCTCAGTGTTGAGACAGGGGACCTACGAGCAGTACTTC. Translation: CASSSVLRQGTYEQYF. Full variable domain (remainder filled in from reference TRBV7-6 and TRBJ2-7): GAGVSQSPRYKVTKRGQDVALRCDPISGHVSLYWYRQALGQGPEFLTYFNYEAQQDKSGLPNDRFSAERPEGSISTLTIQRTEQRDSAMYRCASSSVLRQGTYEQYFGPGTRLTVT.

This clonotype has just a few counts. The chain joins TRBV20-1 to TRBJ1-1, with D hard to call. The CDR3 has 12 amino acids. From germline, CDR1 is DFQATT and CDR2 SNEGSKA (reference sequence). The CDR3 nucleotides are TGCAGAGCACCAAGGGCTGGCACTGAAGCTTTCTTT. It encodes CRAPRAGTEAFF.

This clonotype has more than one count but fewer than ten. The V gene is TRBV7-9, the J gene TRBJ2-1; 8 bases map to TRBD1. Germline-derived CDR1 and CDR2 are SEHNR and FQNEAQ (reference sequence). The CDR3 runs 12 residues. After removal of 5 bases from V and 9 bases from J, the junction contained 3 bases not matched to a gene. The CDR3 DNA follows: TGTGCCAGCAGCAGACAGGGGTCTGAGCAGTTCTTC. Its protein product is CASSRQGSEQFF.